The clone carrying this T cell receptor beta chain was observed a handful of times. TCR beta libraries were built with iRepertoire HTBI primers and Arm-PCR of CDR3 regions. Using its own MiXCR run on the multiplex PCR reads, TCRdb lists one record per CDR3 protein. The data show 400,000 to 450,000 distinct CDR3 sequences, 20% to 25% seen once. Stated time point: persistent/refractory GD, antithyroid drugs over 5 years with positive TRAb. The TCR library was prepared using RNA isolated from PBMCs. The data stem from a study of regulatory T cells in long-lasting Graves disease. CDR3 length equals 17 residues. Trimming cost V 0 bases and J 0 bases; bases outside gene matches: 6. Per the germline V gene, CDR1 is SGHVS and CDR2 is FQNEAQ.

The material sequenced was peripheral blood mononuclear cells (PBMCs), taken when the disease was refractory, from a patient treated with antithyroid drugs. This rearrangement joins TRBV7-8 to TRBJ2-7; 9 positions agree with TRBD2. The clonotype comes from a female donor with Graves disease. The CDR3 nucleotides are TGTGCCAGCAGCTTAGCACTAGCGGGTCTTTACTCCTACGAGCAGTACTTC. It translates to CASSLALAGLYSYEQYF.